This T cell receptor (beta chain) was captured by sequencing in a study of T cell clonality in common variable immunodeficiency. Notes on the study in general: CVID subjects had higher TCRbeta clonality than healthy controls, most marked in about a third. Fewer TCRbeta clones were shared among CVID subjects than controls.

Patients and controls were mostly of Caucasian heritage. This clone was observed at least ten times. What it binds is unknown. The read terminates 3 residues before the CDR3 end, so the remaining end is supplied by the germline J gene. CDR1 is DFQATT and CDR2 is SNEGSKA in the germline V gene (reference sequence). The J segment lost 1 base and the V segment lost 6 bases, leaving 4 bases of the junction unmatched. The CDR3 spans 13 residues. Sequencing input was equivalent genomic DNA from CVID and controls. Libraries were prepared by immunoSEQ multiplex PCR; TCRdb keeps only in-frame clonotypes and omits some of them. This repertoire lists over 30,000 clones without singletons; about 3.8% sits in the top ten.

What was sequenced was peripheral blood mononuclear cells. The chain has TRBV20-1 and TRBJ2-7; the match to TRBD2 covers 9 bases. This clonotype was sampled from a person aged 18 to 70 in good health. The sequenced part of the CDR3 DNA is TGCAGTGCCGATAGCGGGAGTTCCTACGAG. This encodes CSADSGSSYE. The CDR3, in full, reads CSADSGSSYEQYF.